A selection of T cell receptor beta chains follows, all from one sample in a study of response to subunit inactivated influenza vaccine. MiXCR was run by TCRdb on the RT-PCR reads, yielding one entry per CDR3 protein. The sample has roughly 650,000 distinct CDR3 sequences; 11% to 15% are singletons. This material consisted of PBMCs from blood, taken 14 to 15 days before vaccination. These TCRs come from a man aged 45-60 years who received an inactivated influenza vaccine. Each CDR3 is given with its conserved first and last residue. The D gene is left open where the match is weak. Clone size, where shown, is once, few, many, or a class for clones that have expanded.

clone size,D gene,J gene,V gene,CDR3 protein,CDR3 DNA
.,.,TRBJ1-2,TRBV12-3/TRBV12-4,CASYTSHNYGYTF,TGTGCCAGCTACACATCCCATAACTATGGCTACACCTTC
few,.,TRBJ2-1,TRBV3-1,CASSQALSPYNEQFF,TGTGCCAGCAGCCAAGCCTTAAGCCCATACAATGAGCAGTTCTTC
.,.,TRBJ2-7,TRBV20-1,CSARDLGAPNEQYF,TGCAGTGCTAGAGATCTTGGGGCCCCCAACGAGCAGTACTTC
.,.,TRBJ2-7,TRBV10-3,CAIRTNYEQYF,TGTGCCATCAGGACAAACTACGAGCAGTACTTC
.,.,TRBJ2-3,TRBV28,CASSLGPGERYTDTQYF,TGTGCCAGCAGTTTGGGGCCGGGGGAGAGATACACAGATACGCAGTATTTT
few,.,TRBJ2-7,TRBV11-2,CASSCPEGGGSLPTEQYF,TGTGCCAGCAGCTGCCCGGAGGGAGGAGGGTCACTCCCTACGGAGCAGTACTTC
.,.,TRBJ2-5,TRBV20-1,CSARDLYSQETQYF,TGCAGTGCTAGAGATCTCTACAGCCAAGAGACCCAGTACTTC
.,TRBD2,TRBJ2-7,TRBV27,CASGRSGRAYEQYF,TGTGCCAGCGGCCGTAGCGGGAGGGCATACGAGCAGTACTTC
few,.,TRBJ2-1,TRBV11-2,CASSGMLGPSSTYNEQFF,TGTGCCAGCAGCGGTATGTTGGGGCCTTCCTCCACCTACAATGAGCAGTTCTTC
.,.,TRBJ1-2,TRBV14,CASSQGRGYGCTF,TGTGCCAGCAGCCAAGGCAGGGGCTATGGCTGCACCTTC
few,.,TRBJ2-1,TRBV4-2,CASSQGPGADNEQFF,TGTGCCAGCAGCCAAGGACCGGGGGCCGACAATGAGCAGTTCTTC
many,.,TRBJ1-5,TRBV3-1,CASSQDPYGQPQHF,TGTGCCAGCAGCCAAGATCCCTATGGTCAGCCCCAGCATTTT
.,.,TRBJ2-5,TRBV10-3,CAISESLEETQYF,TGTGCCATCAGTGAGTCCCTTGAAGAGACCCAGTACTTC
many,.,TRBJ2-3,TRBV6-1,CASKKGRSTDTQYF,TGTGCCAGCAAAAAGGGGAGGTCCACAGATACGCAGTATTTT
many,.,TRBJ2-1,TRBV6-6,CASSFPNNEQFF,TGTGCCAGCAGTTTCCCAAACAATGAGCAGTTCTTC
many,.,TRBJ1-6,TRBV4-3,CASSQDIARGNSPLHF,TGCGCCAGCAGCCAAGATATTGCCAGGGGAAACTCACCCCTCCACTTT
few,.,TRBJ1-1,TRBV30,CAWSKAGYTEAFF,TGTGCCTGGAGTAAGGCAGGGTACACTGAAGCTTTCTTT
few,.,TRBJ2-2,TRBV12-3/TRBV12-4,CASTLQTTGELFF,TGTGCCAGCACTCTACAGACGACCGGGGAGCTGTTTTTT
many,.,TRBJ2-7,TRBV27,CASSLVGRGDEQYF,TGTGCCAGCAGTTTAGTTGGCAGGGGGGACGAGCAGTACTTC
.,TRBD1,TRBJ2-3,TRBV29-1,CSATGGDTQYF,TGCAGCGCCACAGGGGGAGATACGCAGTATTTT
few,.,TRBJ2-2,TRBV10-3,CAISDTQRANTGELFF,TGTGCCATCAGCGATACACAGCGCGCGAACACCGGGGAGCTGTTTTTT
few,TRBD1,TRBJ2-7,TRBV20-1,CSARDQGVEQYF,TGCAGTGCTAGAGATCAGGGGGTCGAGCAGTACTTC
few,TRBD1,TRBJ2-5,TRBV15,CATSRDGDRTGETQYF,TGTGCCACCAGCAGAGATGGGGACAGGACAGGAGAGACCCAGTACTTC
.,.,TRBJ2-5,TRBV5-4,CAATFQETQYF,TGTGCCGCGACCTTCCAAGAGACCCAGTACTTC
.,.,TRBJ2-3,TRBV6-4,CASSENLNLATDTQYF,TGTGCCAGCAGTGAAAACCTTAATTTGGCCACAGATACGCAGTATTTT
.,TRBD2,TRBJ2-1,TRBV19,CASSIRGGSFYNEQFF,TGTGCCAGTAGTATTCGCGGGGGGTCCTTCTACAATGAGCAGTTCTTC
many,.,TRBJ2-5,TRBV29-1,CSVEQGRGETQYF,TGCAGCGTTGAACAGGGACGTGGAGAGACCCAGTACTTC
few,.,TRBJ2-3,TRBV7-2,CASSLAMAGPTDTQYF,TGTGCCAGCAGCTTAGCGATGGCGGGGCCGACAGATACGCAGTATTTT
.,.,TRBJ1-1,TRBV7-9,CASSSRRVGNTEAFF,TGTGCCAGCAGCTCCCGGCGGGTGGGGAACACTGAAGCTTTCTTT
.,TRBD1,TRBJ1-1,TRBV5-1,CASSFPGGEAFF,TGCGCCAGCAGCTTTCCAGGGGGTGAAGCTTTCTTT
few,TRBD1,TRBJ2-1,TRBV9,CASSAGQGVQPGSYNEQFF,TGTGCCAGCAGCGCCGGACAGGGAGTTCAACCTGGCTCCTACAATGAGCAGTTCTTC
.,.,TRBJ1-4,TRBV7-2,CASSATRNEKLFF,TGTGCCAGCAGCGCTACCAGGAATGAAAAACTGTTTTTT
few,TRBD2,TRBJ2-1,TRBV7-8,CASSYRLAAYNEQFF,TGTGCCAGCAGCTATCGACTAGCGGCCTACAATGAGCAGTTCTTC
.,TRBD2,TRBJ2-2,TRBV7-2,CASSPSLAGGTGELFF,TGTGCCAGCAGCCCATCACTAGCGGGGGGTACCGGGGAGCTGTTTTTT
few,.,TRBJ2-3,TRBV18,CAGGRNTDTQYF,TGTGCCGGCGGACGGAATACAGATACGCAGTATTTT
few,.,TRBJ2-3,TRBV5-1,CASRPLGAGVADTQYF,TGCGCCAGCAGACCCCTCGGAGCAGGCGTGGCAGATACGCAGTATTTT
few,TRBD1,TRBJ1-2,TRBV6-5,CASSYSTGGRSGGWRGYTF,TGTGCCAGCAGTTACTCTACAGGGGGCAGAAGCGGGGGTTGGCGTGGCTACACCTTC
.,.,TRBJ2-7,TRBV29-1,CSVEESLGPVDEQYF,TGCAGCGTTGAAGAATCACTCGGCCCCGTGGACGAGCAGTACTTC
few,.,TRBJ1-5,TRBV7-2,CASSLGSHGMVGPQHF,TGTGCCAGCAGCTTAGGGTCTCACGGGATGGTCGGGCCCCAGCATTTT
.,.,TRBJ2-2,TRBV7-3,CASSLNSHLGELFF,TGTGCCAGCAGCTTAAATAGCCATCTCGGGGAGCTGTTTTTT
few,.,TRBJ2-2,TRBV9,CASSSPVGYTGELFF,TGTGCCAGCAGCTCCCCGGTCGGGTACACCGGGGAGCTGTTTTTT
.,.,TRBJ2-7,TRBV5-1,CASSWLTGPYEQYF,TGCGCCAGCAGCTGGCTGACGGGGCCCTACGAGCAGTACTTC
.,TRBD1,TRBJ2-5,TRBV4-2,CASSQEGDSQETQYF,TGTGCCAGCAGCCAAGAGGGGGACAGTCAAGAGACCCAGTACTTC
.,.,TRBJ2-7,TRBV14,CASSRPQSSYEQYF,TGTGCCAGCAGCCGTCCACAGAGCTCCTACGAGCAGTACTTC
.,.,TRBJ2-3,TRBV20-1,CSARDSVWDTRSTDTQYF,TGCAGTGCTAGAGATAGTGTTTGGGACACGCGCAGCACAGATACGCAGTATTTT
few,TRBD1,TRBJ1-1,TRBV4-3,CASSQLQGAEAFF,TGCGCCAGCAGCCAACTTCAGGGGGCTGAAGCTTTCTTT
.,.,TRBJ2-7,TRBV7-8,CASSLVGGKYVEQYF,TGTGCCAGCAGCTTAGTTGGGGGGAAATATGTAGAGCAGTACTTC
few,.,TRBJ2-1,TRBV29-1,CSVAGPGYNEQFF,TGCAGCGTTGCGGGGCCGGGGTACAATGAGCAGTTCTTC
few,TRBD1,TRBJ2-7,TRBV28,CASSLWDRSAYEQYF,TGTGCCAGCAGTTTATGGGACAGGTCGGCCTACGAGCAGTACTTC
.,TRBD1,TRBJ2-4,TRBV28,CASSSTPGTGGPLAKNIQYF,TGTGCCAGCAGCTCCACCCCCGGGACAGGGGGTCCACTAGCCAAAAACATTCAGTACTTC
few,.,TRBJ2-5,TRBV5-1,CASSLLRALGETQYF,TGCGCCAGCAGCTTGTTAAGGGCCCTGGGGGAGACCCAGTACTTC
.,TRBD2,TRBJ2-7,TRBV20-1,CSAYPLASGRDYEQYF,TGCAGTGCTTACCCGTTGGCTAGCGGGAGAGACTACGAGCAGTACTTC
few,.,TRBJ1-4,TRBV12-3/TRBV12-4,CASRRAASREKLFF,TGTGCCAGCAGGCGGGCGGCATCGAGGGAAAAACTGTTTTTT
few,.,TRBJ2-5,TRBV28,CASSFFGQAQETQYF,TGTGCCAGCAGTTTCTTCGGGCAGGCCCAAGAGACCCAGTACTTC
many,.,TRBJ2-3,TRBV24-1,CATSDASGPDTQYF,TGTGCCACCAGTGATGCTTCAGGGCCAGATACGCAGTATTTT